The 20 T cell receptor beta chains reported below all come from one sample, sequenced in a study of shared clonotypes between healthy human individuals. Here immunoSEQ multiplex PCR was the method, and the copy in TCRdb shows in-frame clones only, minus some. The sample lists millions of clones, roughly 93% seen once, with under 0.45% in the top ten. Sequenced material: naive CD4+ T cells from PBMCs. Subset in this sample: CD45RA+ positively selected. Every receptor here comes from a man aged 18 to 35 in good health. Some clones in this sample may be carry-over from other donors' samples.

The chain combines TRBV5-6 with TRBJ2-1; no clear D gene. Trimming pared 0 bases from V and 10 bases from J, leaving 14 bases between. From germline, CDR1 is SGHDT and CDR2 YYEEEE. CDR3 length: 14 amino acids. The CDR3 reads CASSLGPRLGEQFF. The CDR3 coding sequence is TGTGCCAGCAGCTTGGGTCCCCGTTTGGGCGAGCAGTTCTTC.

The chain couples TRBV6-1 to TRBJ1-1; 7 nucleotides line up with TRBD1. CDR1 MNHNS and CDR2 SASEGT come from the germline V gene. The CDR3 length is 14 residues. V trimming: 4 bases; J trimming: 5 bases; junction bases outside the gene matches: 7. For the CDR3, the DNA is TGTGCCAGCAGTGTCGACAGGGTAAGGACTGAAGCTTTCTTT. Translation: CASSVDRVRTEAFF.

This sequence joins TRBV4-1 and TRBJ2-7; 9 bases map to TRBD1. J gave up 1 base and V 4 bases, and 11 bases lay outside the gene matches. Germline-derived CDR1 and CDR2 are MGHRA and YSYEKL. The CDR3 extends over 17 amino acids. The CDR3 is CASSPTLGTGKSYEQYF. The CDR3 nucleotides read TGCGCCAGCAGCCCAACGCTCGGGACAGGGAAATCCTACGAGCAGTACTTC.

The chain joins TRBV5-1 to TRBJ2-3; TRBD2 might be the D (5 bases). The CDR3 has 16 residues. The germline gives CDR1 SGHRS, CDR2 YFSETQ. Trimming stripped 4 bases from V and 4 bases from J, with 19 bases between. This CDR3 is CASSNQAAGIADTQYF. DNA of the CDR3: TGCGCCAGCAGCAACCAAGCCGCGGGTATCGCAGATACGCAGTATTTT.

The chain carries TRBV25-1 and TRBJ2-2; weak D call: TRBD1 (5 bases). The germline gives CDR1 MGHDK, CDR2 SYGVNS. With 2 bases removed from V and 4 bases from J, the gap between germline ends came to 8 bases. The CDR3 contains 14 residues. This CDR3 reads CASSERGFTGELFF. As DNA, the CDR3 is TGTGCCAGCAGTGAAAGGGGCTTCACCGGGGAGCTGTTTTTT.

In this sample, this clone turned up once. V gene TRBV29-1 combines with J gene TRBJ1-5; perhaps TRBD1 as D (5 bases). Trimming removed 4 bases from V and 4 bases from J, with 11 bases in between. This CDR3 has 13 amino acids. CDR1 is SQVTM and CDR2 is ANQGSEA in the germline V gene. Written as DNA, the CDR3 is TGCAGCGTTGCTGACAGCCAGAATCAGCCCCAGCATTTT. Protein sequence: CSVADSQNQPQHF.

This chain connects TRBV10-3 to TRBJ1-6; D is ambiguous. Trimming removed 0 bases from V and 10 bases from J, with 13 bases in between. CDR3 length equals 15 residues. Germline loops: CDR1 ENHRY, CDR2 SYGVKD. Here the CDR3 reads CAISESDGLGSPLHF. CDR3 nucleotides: TGTGCCATCAGTGAGTCAGACGGGCTCGGGTCACCCCTCCACTTT.

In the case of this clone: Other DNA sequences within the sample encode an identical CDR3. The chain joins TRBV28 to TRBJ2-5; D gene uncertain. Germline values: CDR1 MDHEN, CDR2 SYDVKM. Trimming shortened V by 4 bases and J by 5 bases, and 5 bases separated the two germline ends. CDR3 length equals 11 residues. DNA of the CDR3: TGTGCCAGCAGTTCTGGCGAGACCCAGTACTTC. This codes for CASSSGETQYF.

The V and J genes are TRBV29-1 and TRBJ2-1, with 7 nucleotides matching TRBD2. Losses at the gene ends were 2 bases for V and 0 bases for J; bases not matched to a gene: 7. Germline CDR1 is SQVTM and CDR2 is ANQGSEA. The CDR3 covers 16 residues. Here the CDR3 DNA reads TGCAGCGTTGAATTCCCAGCGGGGAGCTCCTACAATGAGCAGTTCTTC. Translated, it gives CSVEFPAGSSYNEQFF.

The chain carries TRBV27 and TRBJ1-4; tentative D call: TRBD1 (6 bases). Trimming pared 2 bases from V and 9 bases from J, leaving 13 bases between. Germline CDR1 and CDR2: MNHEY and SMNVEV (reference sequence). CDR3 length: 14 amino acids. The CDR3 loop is CASSLKRGGQKLFF. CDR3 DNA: TGTGCCAGCAGTTTAAAGCGCGGGGGGCAAAAACTGTTTTTT.

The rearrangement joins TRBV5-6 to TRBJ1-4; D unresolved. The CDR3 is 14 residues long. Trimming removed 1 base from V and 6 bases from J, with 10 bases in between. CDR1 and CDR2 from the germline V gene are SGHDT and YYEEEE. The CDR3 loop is CASSLTSFDEKLFF. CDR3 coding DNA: TGTGCCAGCAGCTTGACAAGCTTCGATGAAAAACTGTTTTTT.

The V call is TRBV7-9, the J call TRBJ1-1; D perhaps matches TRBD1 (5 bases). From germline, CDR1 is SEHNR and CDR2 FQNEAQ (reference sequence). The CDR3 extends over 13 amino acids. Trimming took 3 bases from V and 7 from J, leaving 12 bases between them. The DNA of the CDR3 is TGTGCCAGCAGCTTTCAGGGCCTAGGTGAAGCTTTCTTT. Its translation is CASSFQGLGEAFF.

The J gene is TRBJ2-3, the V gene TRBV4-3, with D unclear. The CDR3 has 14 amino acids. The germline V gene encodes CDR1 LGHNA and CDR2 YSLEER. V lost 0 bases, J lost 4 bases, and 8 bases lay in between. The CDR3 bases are TGCGCCAGCAGCCAAGAAGCTGGGTCAGATACGCAGTATTTT. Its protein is CASSQEAGSDTQYF.

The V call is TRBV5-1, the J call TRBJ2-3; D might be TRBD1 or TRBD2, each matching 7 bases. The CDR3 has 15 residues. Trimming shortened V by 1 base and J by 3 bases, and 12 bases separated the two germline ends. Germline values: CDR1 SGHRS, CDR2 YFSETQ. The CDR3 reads CASSLWEGATDTQYF. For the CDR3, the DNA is TGCGCCAGCAGCTTGTGGGAGGGGGCAACAGATACGCAGTATTTT.

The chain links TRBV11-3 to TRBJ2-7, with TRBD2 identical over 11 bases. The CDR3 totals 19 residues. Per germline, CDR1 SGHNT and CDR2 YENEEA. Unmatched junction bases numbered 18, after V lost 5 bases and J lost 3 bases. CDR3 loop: CASSNHKPTGGLADYEQYF. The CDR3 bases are TGTGCCAGCAGCAATCATAAACCGACAGGGGGACTAGCGGACTACGAGCAGTACTTC.

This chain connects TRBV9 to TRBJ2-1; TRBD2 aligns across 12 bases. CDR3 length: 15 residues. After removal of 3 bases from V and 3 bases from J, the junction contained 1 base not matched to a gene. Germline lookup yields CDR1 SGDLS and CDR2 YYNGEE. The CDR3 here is CASSASGGVYNEQFF. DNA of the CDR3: TGTGCCAGCAGCGCTAGCGGGGGGGTCTACAATGAGCAGTTCTTC.

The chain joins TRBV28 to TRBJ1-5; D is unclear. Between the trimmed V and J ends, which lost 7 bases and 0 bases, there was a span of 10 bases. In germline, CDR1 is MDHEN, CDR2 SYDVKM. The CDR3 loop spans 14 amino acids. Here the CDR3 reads CASKAFSSNQPQHF. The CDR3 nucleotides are TGTGCCAGCAAAGCGTTCAGTAGCAATCAGCCCCAGCATTTT.

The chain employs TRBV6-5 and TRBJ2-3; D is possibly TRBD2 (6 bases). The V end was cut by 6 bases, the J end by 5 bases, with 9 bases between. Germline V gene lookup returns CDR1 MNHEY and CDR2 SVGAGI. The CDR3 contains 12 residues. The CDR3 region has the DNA TGTGCCAGCAGAACCGGGGGAGATACGCAGTATTTT. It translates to CASRTGGDTQYF.

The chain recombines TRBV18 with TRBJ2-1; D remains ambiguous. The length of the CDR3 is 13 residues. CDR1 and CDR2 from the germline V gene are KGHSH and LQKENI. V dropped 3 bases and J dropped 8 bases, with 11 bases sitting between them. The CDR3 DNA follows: TGTGCCAGCTCACCTAATCGCGGAGATGAGCAGTTCTTC. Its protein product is CASSPNRGDEQFF.

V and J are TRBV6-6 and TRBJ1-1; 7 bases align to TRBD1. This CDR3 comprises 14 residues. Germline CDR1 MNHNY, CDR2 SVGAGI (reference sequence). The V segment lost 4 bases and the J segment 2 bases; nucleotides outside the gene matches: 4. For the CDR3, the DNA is TGTGCCAGCAGTTCCCGGGACAGAAACACTGAAGCTTTCTTT. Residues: CASSSRDRNTEAFF.